This TCR beta chain was profiled in a study of T cell repertoires in cytomegalovirus infection. Study results and limitations: Clonotype analysis showed dominance of the ex vivo response by HLA-C-restricted CMV-specific TCR beta clonotypes.

This clonotype was recorded at least ten times. The antigen is unknown. One entry per CDR3 protein, called by TCRdb with MiXCR from the reads. The sample includes roughly 230,000 distinct CDR3 sequences, approximately 22% of them seen just once. Per germline, CDR1 SEHNR and CDR2 FQNEAQ (reference sequence). This CDR3 comprises 15 residues. Trimming cost V 8 bases and J 7 bases, with 20 bases left between them. The genes are TRBV7-9 and TRBJ2-2; possibly TRBD1 for D (5 bases). This receptor was taken from a human donor in good health (CMV status not recorded). Some clones in this sample may be carry-over from other donors' samples. The sample consisted of CD8+ T cells from PBMCs. DNA for the CDR3: TGTGCCAGCTGGGGCTCCCTCTCAGGGCTCGGGGAGCTGTTTTTT. Protein product: CASWGSLSGLGELFF.